What follows are 15 T cell receptor beta chains derived from one specimen sequenced in a study of cytomegalovirus exposure and HLA in healthy donors. It was with 60 Vbeta and 13 Jbeta primers that the PCR ran. Produced via immunoSEQ multiplex PCR; TCRdb's table is partial and in-frame only. This table holds about 110,000 clones, 65% to 85% found once. The sequenced material came from PBMCs. The receptors come from a woman in her twenties or thirties in good health and CMV-seropositive.

This chain connects TRBV30 to TRBJ2-5, with D tentatively TRBD2 (6 bases). The V and J ends lost 3 bases and 5 bases respectively, with 19 bases between them. Germline-derived CDR1 and CDR2 are GTSNPN and SVGIG (reference sequence). This CDR3 comprises 15 residues. The DNA of the CDR3 is TGTGCCTGGAGGGAGGGACCCCCGATGTGGGAGACCCAGTACTTC. This translates into CAWREGPPMWETQYF.

The chain carries TRBV5-5 and TRBJ1-1; D not resolved. This CDR3 has 14 amino acids. Trimming cost V 4 bases and J 3 bases, with 13 bases left between them. Germline V gene lookup returns CDR1 SGHKS and CDR2 YYEKEE (reference sequence). The CDR3 here is CASSVAGSDTEAFF. DNA for the CDR3: TGTGCCAGCAGCGTAGCCGGGTCGGACACTGAAGCTTTCTTT.

V usage is TRBV7-6 and J usage is TRBJ2-1, with 8 bases aligning to TRBD1. The CDR3 is 15 amino acids. V shed 1 base and J 6 bases; nucleotides not matched to a gene: 5. Germline V gene lookup returns CDR1 SGHVS and CDR2 FNYEAQ. The CDR3, as DNA: TGTGCCAGCAGCTTAGGGACAGGGAATGGCAATGAGCAGTTCTTC. The encoded protein is CASSLGTGNGNEQFF.

This clone was counted a single time. The gene calls are TRBV5-1 and TRBJ1-6, with no clear D. Germline CDR1 is SGHRS and CDR2 is YFSETQ. The CDR3 length is 13 residues. The V and J ends lost 0 bases and 11 bases respectively, with 9 bases between them. The CDR3 DNA follows: TGCGCCAGCAGCTTGGAGCAGGCCACACCCCTCCACTTT. This encodes CASSLEQATPLHF. The variable domain in full, with the rest retrieved from reference TRBV5-1 and TRBJ1-6, is KAGVTQTPRYLIKTRGQQVTLSCSPISGHRSVSWYQQTPGQGLQFLFEYFSETQRNKGNFPGRFSGRQFSNSRSEMNVSTLELGDSALYLCASSLEQATPLHFGNGTRLTVT.

The rearrangement uses TRBV10-1 and TRBJ1-1, with 7 bases lining up with TRBD1. CDR1 and CDR2 from the germline V gene are WNHNN and SYGVQD (reference sequence). The V gene end was trimmed by 7 bases and the J gene end by 0 bases; junction bases not matched to a gene: 2. The CDR3 consists of 13 residues. CDR3 sequence: CASTTGMNTEAFF. The CDR3 DNA reads TGCGCCAGCACGACAGGGATGAACACTGAAGCTTTCTTT.

The chain has TRBV6-6 and TRBJ2-7; the match to TRBD1 covers 9 bases. CDR3 size: 16 residues. The ends lost 6 bases at V and 0 bases at J; junction bases unmatched: 9. Germline-derived CDR1 and CDR2 are MNHNY and SVGAGI (reference sequence). The CDR3 region is CASSNLGQGSSYEQYF. CDR3 DNA sequence: TGTGCCAGCAGCAACCTAGGACAGGGGAGCTCCTACGAGCAGTACTTC.

The V and J genes are TRBV19 and TRBJ1-5, with D unresolved. The CDR3 is made up of 14 amino acids. Germline loops: CDR1 LNHDA, CDR2 SQIVND (reference sequence). Trimming took 5 bases from V and 0 from J, leaving 8 bases between them. DNA of the CDR3: TGTGCCAGTAGTGCCGGGGTTAGCAATCAGCCCCAGCATTTT. Its translation: CASSAGVSNQPQHF.

The chain combines TRBV25-1 with TRBJ2-7, with D perhaps TRBD2 (6 bases). V was trimmed by 4 bases and J by 0 bases, leaving 10 bases between them. This CDR3 has 14 residues. Per germline, CDR1 MGHDK and CDR2 SYGVNS. The CDR3 loop reads CASSAPGSSYEQYF. In DNA form, the CDR3 reads TGTGCCAGCAGTGCCCCCGGGAGCTCCTACGAGCAGTACTTC.

This chain connects TRBV15 to TRBJ1-3; 8 positions agree with TRBD1. J gave up 7 bases and V 3 bases, and 11 bases lay outside the gene matches. The CDR3 sequence is 16 residues long. Germline CDR1 is LNHNV and CDR2 is YYDKDF (reference sequence). CDR3 region: CATSSGDRSIPNTIYF. CDR3 DNA: TGTGCCACCAGCAGCGGGGACAGGTCTATTCCCAACACCATATATTTT.

The V gene is TRBV2, the J gene TRBJ2-3; D might be TRBD2 (7 bases). Germline V gene lookup returns CDR1 SNHLY and CDR2 FYNNEI. This CDR3 contains 14 residues. Trimming took 5 bases from V and 2 from J, leaving 11 bases between them. The CDR3 sequence is CASSPRGATDTQYF. The CDR3 DNA reads TGTGCCAGCAGTCCTCGGGGGGCCACAGATACGCAGTATTTT. Using reference TRBV2 and TRBJ2-3 for the parts outside the CDR3, the full variable domain is EPEVTQTPSHQVTQMGQEVILRCVPISNHLYFYWYRQILGQKVEFLVSFYNNEISEKSEIFDDQFSVERPDGSNFTLKIRSTKLEDSAMYFCASSPRGATDTQYFGPGTRLTVL.

This clone was seen only once. The rearrangement uses TRBV30 and TRBJ1-1; D may be TRBD1 (5 bases). In germline, CDR1 is GTSNPN, CDR2 SVGIG (reference sequence). CDR3 length equals 13 residues. Between the trimmed V and J ends, which lost 5 bases and 5 bases, there was a span of 15 bases. The chain's CDR3 is CAWDRRARTEAFF. The CDR3 region has the DNA TGTGCCTGGGACAGAAGGGCGAGGACTGAAGCTTTCTTT.

This chain uses TRBV18 with TRBJ1-1; D remains ambiguous. In germline, CDR1 is KGHSH, CDR2 LQKENI. The CDR3 is made up of 14 amino acids. V was pared by 1 base and J by 2 bases, with 8 bases between. This CDR3 reads CASSPRGDNTEAFF. DNA for the CDR3: TGTGCCAGCTCACCACGGGGAGACAACACTGAAGCTTTCTTT.

This clone showed up just once. CDR3 loop: CASSAYGQGISWYEQYF. CDR3 DNA sequence: TGTGCCAGCAGCGCGTACGGACAGGGGATCAGCTGGTACGAGCAGTACTTC. The chain combines TRBV7-9 with TRBJ2-7, with 9 bases lining up with TRBD1. The germline gives CDR1 SEHNR, CDR2 FQNEAQ (reference sequence). V was clipped by 5 bases and J by 4 bases; unmatched bases: 15. The CDR3 runs to 17 residues.

The chain joins TRBV14 to TRBJ2-7, with D uncertain. The ends were cut back, 2 bases at V and 5 bases at J, with 10 bases in the middle. CDR1 is SGHDN and CDR2 is FVKESK in the germline V gene. This CDR3 contains 13 residues. The CDR3 DNA reads TGTGCCAGCAGCCAACCGTGGCACCACGAGCAGTACTTC. Protein product: CASSQPWHHEQYF.

This clone was seen only once. The V and J genes are TRBV29-1 and TRBJ1-2, with D possibly TRBD1 on 6 matching bases. Germline CDR1 SQVTM, CDR2 ANQGSEA. The CDR3 is made up of 13 amino acids. Between the trimmed V and J ends, which lost 7 bases and 3 bases, there was a span of 15 bases. CDR3: CSALEQGHYGYTF. In DNA, the CDR3 is TGCAGCGCTCTAGAACAGGGCCACTATGGCTACACCTTC.